A selection of T cell receptor beta chains follows, all from one sample in a study of control samples from healthy donors and cancer patients. The assay was immunoSEQ multiplex PCR, and TCRdb's table has in-frame clones only and misses some. Here the sample spans roughly 140,000 clones, 85% to 95% being singletons. The sample comprised blood. The receptors were gathered from a man between 45 and 60 years old in good health. Each CDR3 is given with its conserved first and last residue. A D gene is named only where the DNA matches it firmly. The size field is filled for only some rows; it gives once, few, many or a size class.

D gene: TRBD1; J gene: TRBJ2-5; clone size: -; V gene: TRBV18; CDR3 DNA: TGTGCCAGCTCATCTGACAGGGTGCAAGAGACCCAGTACTTC; CDR3 protein: CASSSDRVQETQYF
D gene: -; J gene: TRBJ1-5; clone size: -; V gene: TRBV12-3/TRBV12-4; CDR3 DNA: TGTGCCAGCAGGTCGACAGTCCAGCCCCAGCATTTT; CDR3 protein: CASRSTVQPQHF
D gene: -; J gene: TRBJ2-3; clone size: -; V gene: TRBV28; CDR3 DNA: TGTGCCAGCAGTTTTGCTGGGGCAGAGACAGATACGCAGTATTTT; CDR3 protein: CASSFAGAETDTQYF
D gene: -; J gene: TRBJ2-7; clone size: -; V gene: TRBV9; CDR3 DNA: TGTGCCAGCAGCGCCGGACTTTTGAGCTCCTACGAGCAGTACTTC; CDR3 protein: CASSAGLLSSYEQYF
D gene: -; J gene: TRBJ2-7; clone size: -; V gene: TRBV4-1; CDR3 DNA: TGCGCCAGCAGCCAAGATCTCGGGGGACTCTACGAGCAGTACTTC; CDR3 protein: CASSQDLGGLYEQYF
D gene: TRBD2; J gene: TRBJ2-1; clone size: -; V gene: TRBV6-1; CDR3 DNA: TGTGCCAGCAGTGAAGCTCTGGGACTAGCGGGGGAGTTCTTC; CDR3 protein: CASSEALGLAGEFF
D gene: -; J gene: TRBJ2-4; clone size: -; V gene: TRBV5-1; CDR3 DNA: TGCGCCAGCAGCTTTGACTCAAATCCCTTAGCCAAAAACATTCAGTACTTC; CDR3 protein: CASSFDSNPLAKNIQYF
D gene: -; J gene: TRBJ2-5; clone size: -; V gene: TRBV19; CDR3 DNA: TGTGCCACCCTAGGTGAAGAGACCCAGTACTTC; CDR3 protein: CATLGEETQYF
D gene: -; J gene: TRBJ1-1; clone size: -; V gene: TRBV7-9; CDR3 DNA: TGTGCCAGCAGCGAGCTGGGGTATGAAGCTTTCTTT; CDR3 protein: CASSELGYEAFF
D gene: -; J gene: TRBJ2-7; clone size: -; V gene: TRBV7-9; CDR3 DNA: TGTGCCAGCAGCTTATCCGACATAGTCTACTTC; CDR3 protein: CASSLSDIVYF
D gene: -; J gene: TRBJ1-4; clone size: -; V gene: TRBV2; CDR3 DNA: TGTGCCAGCAGGGTCGACAGGTCGGGGATTGAAAAACTGTTTTTT; CDR3 protein: CASRVDRSGIEKLFF
D gene: -; J gene: TRBJ2-7; clone size: once; V gene: TRBV3-1/TRBV3-2; CDR3 DNA: TGTGCCAGCAGCCAAAGGGGCTACGAGCAGTACTTC; CDR3 protein: CASSQRGYEQYF
D gene: TRBD2; J gene: TRBJ2-3; clone size: -; V gene: TRBV2; CDR3 DNA: TGTGCCAGCAGGCCGTGGGGCGGGAGGCTAGATACGCAGTATTTT; CDR3 protein: CASRPWGGRLDTQYF
D gene: TRBD2; J gene: TRBJ2-7; clone size: once; V gene: TRBV3-1/TRBV3-2; CDR3 DNA: TGTGCCAGCAGCCAAGTCAAGGCTAGCGGGAGTTGGGAGCAGTACTTC; CDR3 protein: CASSQVKASGSWEQYF
D gene: -; J gene: TRBJ1-5; clone size: -; V gene: TRBV12-3/TRBV12-4; CDR3 DNA: TGTGCCAGCAGTTTCGGGAGGGAGCCCCAGCATTTT; CDR3 protein: CASSFGREPQHF
D gene: -; J gene: TRBJ1-1; clone size: -; V gene: TRBV19; CDR3 DNA: TGTGCCAGTACCAACCCACCCGGGAGGGGCCGGAACATGAACACTGAAGCTTTCTTT; CDR3 protein: CASTNPPGRGRNMNTEAFF
D gene: -; J gene: TRBJ2-1; clone size: -; V gene: TRBV6-6; CDR3 DNA: TGTGCCAGCAGTCGCTCGGGCGGTGGGGCGGGCTCCTACAATGAGCAGTTCTTC; CDR3 protein: CASSRSGGGAGSYNEQFF
D gene: -; J gene: TRBJ1-2; clone size: -; V gene: TRBV5-1; CDR3 DNA: TGCGCCAGCAGCTCGGACGGGGGCTATGGCTACACCTTC; CDR3 protein: CASSSDGGYGYTF
D gene: TRBD1; J gene: TRBJ2-2; clone size: -; V gene: TRBV6-5; CDR3 DNA: TGTGCCAGCAGGACAGGGGACACCGGGGAGCTGTTTTTT; CDR3 protein: CASRTGDTGELFF
D gene: -; J gene: TRBJ1-5; clone size: -; V gene: TRBV10-3; CDR3 DNA: TGTGCCATCAGTGAGACCGGGTTTTCCGGGACATTTAATCAGCCCCAGCATTTT; CDR3 protein: CAISETGFSGTFNQPQHF
D gene: -; J gene: TRBJ1-4; clone size: -; V gene: TRBV7-2; CDR3 DNA: TGTGCCAGCAGCAGCGACAGGCAAAATGAAAAACTGTTTTTT; CDR3 protein: CASSSDRQNEKLFF
D gene: -; J gene: TRBJ1-1; clone size: -; V gene: TRBV5-1; CDR3 DNA: TGCGCCAGCAGCTTGGGCGGGGGAAGGATGAACACTGAAGCTTTCTTT; CDR3 protein: CASSLGGGRMNTEAFF
D gene: TRBD2; J gene: TRBJ2-2; clone size: once; V gene: TRBV2; CDR3 DNA: TGTGCCAGCACAAAAGGCCTAGCGGGAGGCCCGAACACCGGGGAGCTGTTTTTT; CDR3 protein: CASTKGLAGGPNTGELFF
D gene: TRBD1; J gene: TRBJ1-2; clone size: -; V gene: TRBV30; CDR3 DNA: TGTGCCTGGAGTCGGGACAGACGGAACTATGGCTACACCTTC; CDR3 protein: CAWSRDRRNYGYTF
D gene: -; J gene: TRBJ1-2; clone size: -; V gene: TRBV29-1; CDR3 DNA: TGCAGCGTCCTAGGGCCTAACTATGGCTACACCTTC; CDR3 protein: CSVLGPNYGYTF
D gene: TRBD2; J gene: TRBJ2-7; clone size: -; V gene: TRBV5-8; CDR3 DNA: TGTGCCAGCAGCCGGACTAGTTTATACGAGCAGTACTTC; CDR3 protein: CASSRTSLYEQYF
D gene: -; J gene: TRBJ2-6; clone size: -; V gene: TRBV28; CDR3 DNA: TGTGCCAGCAGTTTATTCTCTGGCAGCTCTGGGGCCAACGTCCTGACTTTC; CDR3 protein: CASSLFSGSSGANVLTF
D gene: -; J gene: TRBJ1-5; clone size: -; V gene: TRBV10-3; CDR3 DNA: TGTGCCATCAGTGAACAGGGTGGGGTAAATCAGCCCCAGCATTTT; CDR3 protein: CAISEQGGVNQPQHF
D gene: -; J gene: TRBJ2-4; clone size: once; V gene: TRBV4-1; CDR3 DNA: TGCGCCAGCAGCCAAGAACTATCGATTCAGTACTTC; CDR3 protein: CASSQELSIQYF
D gene: -; J gene: TRBJ2-3; clone size: -; V gene: TRBV5-1; CDR3 DNA: TGCGCCAGCCTGCGGGACAATCAACCAGATACGCAGTATTTT; CDR3 protein: CASLRDNQPDTQYF
D gene: TRBD2; J gene: TRBJ2-1; clone size: -; V gene: TRBV28; CDR3 DNA: TGTGCCAGCAGCCAAAGGGGTCTAGCGGGAGAGTACAATGAGCAGTTCTTC; CDR3 protein: CASSQRGLAGEYNEQFF
D gene: -; J gene: TRBJ1-2; clone size: -; V gene: TRBV27; CDR3 DNA: TGTGCCAGCAGTTCAAACAGGGTTTATGGCTACACCTTC; CDR3 protein: CASSSNRVYGYTF
D gene: -; J gene: TRBJ1-1; clone size: -; V gene: TRBV27; CDR3 DNA: TGTGCCAGCAGCCGCCGGGCGGGATATGAAGCTTTCTTT; CDR3 protein: CASSRRAGYEAFF
D gene: -; J gene: TRBJ1-5; clone size: -; V gene: TRBV19; CDR3 DNA: TGTGCCAGTAGTATAGGGACCACCGGATATAGCAATCAGCCCCAGCATTTT; CDR3 protein: CASSIGTTGYSNQPQHF
D gene: -; J gene: TRBJ1-1; clone size: -; V gene: TRBV6-4; CDR3 DNA: TGTGCCAGCAGGCTACAGGGTGATACTGAAGCTTTCTTT; CDR3 protein: CASRLQGDTEAFF
D gene: TRBD1; J gene: TRBJ2-5; clone size: -; V gene: TRBV7-9; CDR3 DNA: TGTGCCAGCAGACAGGGGCAAGAGACCCAGTACTTC; CDR3 protein: CASRQGQETQYF
D gene: TRBD1; J gene: TRBJ1-5; clone size: -; V gene: TRBV28; CDR3 DNA: TGTGCCAGCAGTCTTACCCTAGCAGGGGGGCCCCAGCATTTT; CDR3 protein: CASSLTLAGGPQHF
D gene: -; J gene: TRBJ1-2; clone size: -; V gene: TRBV29-1; CDR3 DNA: TGCAGCGTCATTGAAGGCTTAGGAGATGGCTACACCTTC; CDR3 protein: CSVIEGLGDGYTF
D gene: -; J gene: TRBJ1-1; clone size: -; V gene: TRBV10-3; CDR3 DNA: TGTGCCATCAGTGAGCCAGGTAACACTGAAGCTTTCTTT; CDR3 protein: CAISEPGNTEAFF
D gene: TRBD1; J gene: TRBJ1-2; clone size: -; V gene: TRBV11-2; CDR3 DNA: TGTGCCAGCAGCTTATCGCAGGGGGGCTATGGCTACACCTTC; CDR3 protein: CASSLSQGGYGYTF
D gene: TRBD2; J gene: TRBJ2-4; clone size: -; V gene: TRBV5-4; CDR3 DNA: TGTGCCAGCAGCTTTCATAGACGGGAGGGCCTAGCCAAAAACATTCAGTACTTC; CDR3 protein: CASSFHRREGLAKNIQYF
D gene: -; J gene: TRBJ2-7; clone size: once; V gene: TRBV7-9; CDR3 DNA: TGTGCCAGCAGCTTTCCCGGGGCCCTCTCCTACGAGCAGTACTTC; CDR3 protein: CASSFPGALSYEQYF
D gene: TRBD2; J gene: TRBJ2-7; clone size: -; V gene: TRBV4-1; CDR3 DNA: TGCGCCAGCAGCCAGACAGGTGGACTAGCGGCTAACTACGAGCAGTACTTC; CDR3 protein: CASSQTGGLAANYEQYF
D gene: -; J gene: TRBJ2-3; clone size: -; V gene: TRBV29-1; CDR3 DNA: TGCAGCTCTGAGATTTCAGATACGCAGTATTTT; CDR3 protein: CSSEISDTQYF
D gene: -; J gene: TRBJ1-5; clone size: few; V gene: TRBV28; CDR3 DNA: TGTGCCAGCAGTTTAAGCAGGACTAGCAATCAGCCCCAGCATTTT; CDR3 protein: CASSLSRTSNQPQHF
D gene: -; J gene: TRBJ1-5; clone size: -; V gene: TRBV15; CDR3 DNA: TGTGCCACCAGCGCCCGGGACGGACGTGGCAATCAGCCCCAGCATTTT; CDR3 protein: CATSARDGRGNQPQHF
D gene: -; J gene: TRBJ1-1; clone size: -; V gene: TRBV19; CDR3 DNA: TGTGCCAGTAGTATAACGGTGAACACTGAAGCTTTCTTT; CDR3 protein: CASSITVNTEAFF
D gene: TRBD1; J gene: TRBJ2-7; clone size: -; V gene: TRBV27; CDR3 DNA: TGTGCCAGCAGACCGCGTTGGACAGGCGGCTACGAGCAGTACTTC; CDR3 protein: CASRPRWTGGYEQYF
D gene: TRBD2; J gene: TRBJ2-1; clone size: -; V gene: TRBV2; CDR3 DNA: TGTGCCAGCAGGGCTAGCGGGATCTACAATGAGCAGTTCTTC; CDR3 protein: CASRASGIYNEQFF